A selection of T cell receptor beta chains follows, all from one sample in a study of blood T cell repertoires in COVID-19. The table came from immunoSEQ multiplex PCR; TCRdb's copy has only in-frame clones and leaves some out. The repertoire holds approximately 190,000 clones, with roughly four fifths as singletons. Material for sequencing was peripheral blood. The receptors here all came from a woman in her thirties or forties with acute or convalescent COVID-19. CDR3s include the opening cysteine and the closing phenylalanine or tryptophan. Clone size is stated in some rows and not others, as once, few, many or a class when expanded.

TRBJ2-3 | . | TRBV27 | CASSFRQTDTQYF
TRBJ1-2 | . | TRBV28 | CASRRKDRAHGYTF
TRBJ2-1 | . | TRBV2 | CASTGTSGTYNEQFF
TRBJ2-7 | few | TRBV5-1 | CASDSGGRTGAYEQYF
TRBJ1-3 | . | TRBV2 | CASSDRGGILSGNTIYF
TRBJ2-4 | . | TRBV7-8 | CASSLLENIQYF
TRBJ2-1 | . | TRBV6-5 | CASNTVRAYNEQFF
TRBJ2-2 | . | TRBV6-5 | CASSYVSGTGELFF
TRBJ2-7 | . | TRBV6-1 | CASSEVQGDEQYF
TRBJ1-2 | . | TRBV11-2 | CASSIRGGAPYGYTF
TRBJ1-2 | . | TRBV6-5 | CASSYSLDRVGGYTF
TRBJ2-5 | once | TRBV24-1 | CATSDSRTSGIRETQYF
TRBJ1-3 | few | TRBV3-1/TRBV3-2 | CASSQRGLWGIRSGNTIYF
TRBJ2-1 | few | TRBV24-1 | CATSDHSGTRYAEQFF
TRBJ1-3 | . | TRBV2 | CASRPRSSGNTIYF
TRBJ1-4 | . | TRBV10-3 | CAIRSGGNNEKLFF
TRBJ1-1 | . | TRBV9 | CASSADAGISNTEAFF
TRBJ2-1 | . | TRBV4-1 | CASSQGARNEQFF